This TCR beta chain was identified in a study of blood T cell repertoires in COVID-19. Study-level background: COVID-19 samples collected from the United States, Italy and Spain covered acute and convalescent phases. In each case, the material was cDNA or gDNA derived from T cells, B-cell-depleted T cells, or PBMCs.

The CDR3 runs 17 residues. The junction had 8 bases not matched to a gene; V was cut back by 0 bases and J by 4 bases. Germline CDR1 and CDR2: SGDLS and YYNGEE. In the authors' workflow: Quantification of nucleated cells was approximated via reference gene primer amplification. Clones were read by immunoSEQ multiplex PCR, and TCRdb kept only the in-frame ones, dropping some. The V and J calls and clone size were taken over from that table, and D and trimming were inferred from the DNA. The profile shows approximately 140,000 clones, around four fifths of them singletons. This sequence originates from a human donor in a cohort sampled during active COVID-19. The chain couples TRBV9 to TRBJ1-1; the match to TRBD1 covers 11 bases. The source material was peripheral blood. CDR3 nucleotide sequence: TGTGCCAGCAGCGTAGGGACAGGGGGCGGAGGTGGCACTGAAGCTTTCTTT. Its translation is CASSVGTGGGGGTEAFF.